The 5 T cell receptor beta chains below come from one sample, sequenced in a study of CD8 T cells in Susac syndrome. The authors reverse transcribed about 0.5 to 1 ug RNA with random hexamers. TCRdb called the immunoSEQ multiplex PCR reads again in MiXCR, with one record for every CDR3 protein. The sample has approximately 80,000 distinct CDR3 sequences, 91% seen once. Sequencing input: CD8+ T cells from PBMCs. The receptors originated from a human donor with multiple sclerosis.

This clonotype showed up just a few times. The J gene is TRBJ2-1, the V gene TRBV5-1, with D perhaps TRBD1 (6 bases). Trimming stripped 2 bases from V and 4 bases from J, with 13 bases between. The CDR3 sequence is 15 residues long. Germline V gene data show CDR1 as SGHRS and CDR2 as YFSETQ. CDR3 sequence (DNA): TGCGCCAGCAGCTTCCGGGACACTCTATACAATGAGCAGTTCTTC. Protein: CASSFRDTLYNEQFF.

This clonotype was seen once. V gene TRBV28 combines with J gene TRBJ2-7; tentative D call: TRBD1 (6 bases). CDR1 and CDR2 from the germline V gene are MDHEN and SYDVKM. CDR3 length equals 14 residues. V was cut by 5 bases and J by 3 bases, with 14 bases left in between. The CDR3 DNA is TGTGCCAGCAGTCAACCGGGACAAGGCTACGAGCAGTACTTC. Its translation: CASSQPGQGYEQYF. The full variable domain, completed using reference TRBV28 and TRBJ2-7, is DVKVTQSSRYLVKRTGEKVFLECVQDMDHENMFWYRQDPGLGLRLIYFSYDVKMKEKGDIPEGYSVSREKKERFSLILESASTNQTSMYLCASSQPGQGYEQYFGPGTRLTVT.

The V call is TRBV4-1, the J call TRBJ1-1; D remains unclear. The germline gives CDR1 MGHRA, CDR2 YSYEKL. The CDR3 extends over 13 amino acids. Trimming took off 3 bases at V and 5 bases at J, with 10 bases between the two ends. The CDR3 loop reads CASSQGGITEAFF. CDR3 in DNA: TGCGCCAGCAGCCAGGGTGGGATAACTGAAGCTTTCTTT.

This clonotype was detected once. V is TRBV6-2 or TRBV6-3 and J is TRBJ2-3, with TRBD2 identical over 9 bases. Germline V gives CDR1 MNHEY, CDR2 SVGEGT. J lost 7 bases, V lost 6 bases, and 20 bases had no gene match. The CDR3 length is 18 residues. CDR3 amino acids: CASSRPWLVAGEGNTQYF. The CDR3 bases are TGTGCCAGCAGCCGCCCGTGGCTGGTAGCGGGAGAGGGAAATACGCAGTATTTT.

This chain uses TRBV9 with TRBJ2-1; D might be TRBD1 (5 bases). The ends were cut back, 0 bases at V and 3 bases at J, with 10 bases in the middle. The CDR3 contains 15 residues. The V gene's germline CDR1 is SGDLS and CDR2 YYNGEE. The CDR3 nucleotides read TGTGCCAGCAGCGTAGGGGGCTCCAACTACAATGAGCAGTTCTTC. It specifies CASSVGGSNYNEQFF.